This TCR beta chain was identified in a study of cytomegalovirus exposure and HLA in healthy donors (dated by TCRdb to between 2016 and 2019). For context, the study as a whole: According to an earlier analysis of 587 of the donors, about 179 million T cells yielded 117 million unique TCR beta sequences and about 300 Gb of sequence data. The number of typed donors differed by locus: 629-630 for A, B, C, DRB1 and DQB1; some 540 for DQA1; 606 for DPA1; and 400 to 480 for DPB1. The study used immunosequencing to profile the T cell repertoires of 670 or so subjects and linked those repertoires to cytomegalovirus serostatus. An earlier analysis of 500 to 750 of the donors applied high-throughput TCR beta sequencing to assess whether each TCR beta V gene segment acted as functional or pseudogenic. The study aimed to test whether signatures of past pathogen exposure could be identified by cataloging public T cell receptors. To predict cytomegalovirus infection status, the study brought together high-throughput TCR immunosequencing, statistical association of individual TCRs with disease status, and machine learning. Five DR-DQ haplotypes were treated as single units for association and clustering because of strong linkage in the cohort. HLA typing covered class I and class II loci at four-digit resolution. A separate validation cohort of 100 to 150 different subjects was used in addition to the roughly 620-subject first cohort. An early release covering roughly 600 HLA-typed donors comprised about 310 gigabases of sequencing data and around 86 million unique TCR sequences. Genome-wide SNP genotypes for about 60% of the roughly 670 donors were used in a later genetic analysis, which treated that subset as a discovery cohort. Of the roughly 410 genotyped donors, 81% were placed in the genetic ancestry cluster associated with self-reported Caucasian donors. Across under 500 genotyped donors of the cohort, an average of about 240,000 unique TCR beta nucleotide sequences per donor were sequenced, and roughly 17% of those sequences were non-productive. Rather than using new phenotypic data, the later analysis identified candidate immune exposures from TCR beta sequences and from how often those sequences occurred across donors. A later analysis re-examined previously published TCR beta repertoires from 600 to 700 donors and added high-resolution HLA genotyping to investigate patterns of TCR occurrence. Donor age, sex, ethnicity and CMV serostatus were compiled together with the repertoire data. Every discovery cohort repertoire had been produced on one sequencing platform.

Library method: the immunoSEQ multiplex PCR assay. A mixture of 60 forward primers for TCR Vbeta segments and 13 reverse primers for TCR Jbeta segments was used in the multiplex PCR. Amplification of the CDR3 region of rearranged TCR beta genes was performed with a multiplex PCR assay on genomic DNA. The Illumina HiSeq System was used to sequence the amplified TCR beta libraries as 87-base-pair reads. The authors processed their data as follows. Across the 500 to 850 repertoires, a later analysis counted about 81 million unique TCR beta chains, approximately 12 million of which were shared by at least two donors. Raw reads were error-corrected and collapsed into unique sequences with a nearest-neighbor algorithm that merged closely related sequences to remove PCR and sequencing errors. CDR3 sequences were aligned to IMGT reference sequences to assign V, D and J gene segments. For a sequence to be retained, a match of at least six nucleotides was required to both a V gene segment and a J gene segment. A rearrangement was called productive if the CDR3 had no stop codons and remained in frame with V and J, and every other rearrangement was called non-productive. Following IMGT convention, CDR3 was defined as the stretch from the second conserved V-encoded cysteine up to the conserved J-encoded phenylalanine. The earlier analysis of some 580 of the donors excluded any sequence lacking an unambiguous match to a single V gene segment. An earlier analysis of 587 of the donors classified V segments as functional when productive rearrangements were above 56.7% and as segregating when the standard deviation between donors was above 5%. A statistical classification framework was built to diagnose cytomegalovirus status from the catalog of TCR beta chain sequences. V and J gene assignment, in a later analysis, came from comparing TCR nucleotide sequences with IMGT/GENE-DB human TR gene sequences. The TCRdist pipeline was used in a later analysis to assign CDR3 sequences and most-parsimonious VDJ recombination scenarios. A later analysis defined each TCR beta chain by its CDR3 amino acid sequence plus V-gene family, and excluded reads lacking a unique V-gene family. As a way to deal with suspected cross-contamination and a sequencing artifact, a later analysis dropped roughly 620 nucleotide sequences that were highly shared and had low generation probability. In a later analysis, a clonal expansion index was calculated for each public chain from normalized within-repertoire ranks of inferred template counts. In a later analysis, generation probabilities were computed using a VDJ recombination model fitted to out-of-frame rearrangements, and the results were checked against IGoR. A later analysis scored TCR-TCR, TCR-HLA and TCR-CMV co-occurrence with hypergeometric tests, applying a repertoire-size bias correction to TCR pairs. In a later analysis, false discovery rates were estimated by permuting HLA or CMV assignments 20 times. In a later analysis, co-occurring TCRs were grouped with DBSCAN, and TCRdist sequence similarity was added when clustering was performed within HLA-allele-positive subsets. Repertoires with fewer than 30,000 or more than 120,000 public chains, plus five repertoires with anomalous nucleotide sharing, were excluded from co-occurrence clustering. The table comes from immuneACCESS by way of TCRdb, which keeps in-frame sequences with V and J called. Part of the clones is missing from these tables; in studies checked, under half for an unresolved V gene and the rest for unknown reasons. That table is the source of V, J and clone size, and D and trimming were worked out from the DNA. Present in this sample are over 75,000 clones, around 60% of which were seen just once. Around 2.5% of the sample belongs to the ten largest clones.

The cohort consisted of hundreds of healthy bone marrow donors. Cohort members were all nominally healthy when sampled, although unrecorded immune exposures were likely present. CMV serostatus was positive for more than 250 and negative for about 55% of the roughly 670 cohort members, and was not recorded for this donor. Every donor gave a peripheral blood sample, and the peripheral blood mononuclear cells from that sample were used for TCR beta sequencing. Genomic DNA extraction from the blood cell samples was performed with the Qiagen DNeasy Blood Extraction Kit. As regards this clone: It lacks a known antigen. No clone much larger than this one lies a single base away; base qualities are absent.

What the study reported, not specific to this receptor: At a false discovery rate of 0.05, a later analysis linked around 15,000 TCR beta sequences to specific HLA alleles. The 87-base-pair reads could not distinguish some IMGT-functional V segments, including TRBV6-2 and TRBV6-3, so those segments were excluded. A later genetic analysis reported fewer N-insertions in productive TCRs among donors in an Asian-associated ancestry cluster than the roughly 620-donor mean. Because counts were too low, approximately 18 rarely observed V segments, including chromosome 9 orphons, were excluded from the earlier analysis of 587 of the donors. In this cohort, only TCR beta chains were sequenced, and detectable features were limited by the absence of alpha or paired-chain data. A later analysis found that HLA-associated TCR beta chains were more clonally expanded and had lower generation probabilities than equally common non-associated chains. A few of the identified cytomegalovirus-associated TCR beta chains were confirmed in vitro to be specific for cytomegalovirus antigens. In an earlier analysis of approximately 590 of the donors, most TCR beta V segments appeared in productive rearrangements about 90% or about 30% of the time, broadly matching IMGT annotations. In a later analysis, most CMV-associated TCR beta chains were found to appear HLA-restricted, with HLA associations seemingly driven largely by CMV exposure. When HLA alleles, especially DR and DQ, strongly co-occurred, TCR associations were difficult to assign to individual alleles. A further reported finding was that TCR beta sequences accurately predicted the HLA-A and HLA-B alleles for most subjects in the first cohort. Because HLA typing was unavailable for some donors at each locus, only the typed subset was used in association tests. Correlated functional status among segregating V segments might be attributable to linkage disequilibrium, but an unknown experimental factor could not be ruled out. Several of the top co-occurrence clusters appeared to be linked to parvovirus B19, influenza, CMV and Epstein-Barr virus, according to a later analysis. The study listed 164 TCR beta chains as associated with cytomegalovirus. Cytomegalovirus status was reported to be diagnosed by the classifier with high specificity and sensitivity in both the original and validation cohorts. A later analysis found that TCR association rates varied across HLA loci, with DRB1 alleles showing the most associated TCRs and HLA-C alleles the fewest. In a later genetic analysis, a missense DCLRE1C variant was associated with V-gene and J-gene trimming of TCR beta chains, and the association was replicated in an independent cohort. The presence/absence analyses assumed that sequencing depth was roughly uniform across donors, and that assumption may not be true. Immune exposure information for the cohort was limited to CMV serostatus. Most TCR sequences were seen in very few donors, while some public TCRs were found in many individuals. The authors suggested that the approach could potentially be generalized to other disease states and immunological phenotypes. A cluster of highly shared sequence variants was judged likely to be a technical artifact of the sequencing pipeline.

Via the germline V gene (reference sequence), CDR1 is LNHDA and CDR2 SQIVND. Relative to germline, V is 3 bases shorter and J is 1 base shorter, with 7 bases between their ends. The CDR3 numbers 14 residues from cysteine through phenylalanine. Only the CDR3 part of the read is kept: 42 bases, read in frame from the first base. Input material: PBMCs. The TCR comes from a human donor in good health. Recombination connected TRBV19 to TRBJ1-5; the D gene is possibly TRBD1, with 6 bases matching. The DNA sequence is TGTGCCAGTAGTATTACAGGGAGCAATCAGCCCCAGCATTTT. Translated, it gives CASSITGSNQPQHF.